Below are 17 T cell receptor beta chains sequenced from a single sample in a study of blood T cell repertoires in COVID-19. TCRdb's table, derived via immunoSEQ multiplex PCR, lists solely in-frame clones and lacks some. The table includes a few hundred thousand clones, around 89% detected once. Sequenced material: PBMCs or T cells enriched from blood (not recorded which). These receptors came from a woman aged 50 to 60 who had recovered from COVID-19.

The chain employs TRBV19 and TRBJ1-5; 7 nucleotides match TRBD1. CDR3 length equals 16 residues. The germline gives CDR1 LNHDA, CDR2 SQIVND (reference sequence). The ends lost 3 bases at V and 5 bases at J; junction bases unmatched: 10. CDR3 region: CASSIFVTGLHQPQHF. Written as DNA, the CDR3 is TGTGCCAGTAGTATTTTTGTGACAGGGTTACATCAGCCCCAGCATTTT.

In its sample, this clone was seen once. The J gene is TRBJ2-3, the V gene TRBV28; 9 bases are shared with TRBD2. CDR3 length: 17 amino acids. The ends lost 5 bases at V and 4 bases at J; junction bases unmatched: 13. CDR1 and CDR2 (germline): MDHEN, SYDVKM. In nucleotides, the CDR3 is TGTGCCAGCAGTCCCACCCTTAGCGGGAGAGGGGCAGATACGCAGTATTTT. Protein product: CASSPTLSGRGADTQYF.

The CDR3 coding sequence is TGTGCCAGCAGCTTACCGAGAGGGCCTGAAGCTTTCTTT. Amino acids: CASSLPRGPEAFF. The chain links TRBV7-2 to TRBJ1-1, with D unresolved. The CDR3 has 13 residues. Trimming removed 2 bases at V and 6 bases at J, with 10 bases between. The V gene's germline CDR1 is SGHTA and CDR2 FQGNSA.

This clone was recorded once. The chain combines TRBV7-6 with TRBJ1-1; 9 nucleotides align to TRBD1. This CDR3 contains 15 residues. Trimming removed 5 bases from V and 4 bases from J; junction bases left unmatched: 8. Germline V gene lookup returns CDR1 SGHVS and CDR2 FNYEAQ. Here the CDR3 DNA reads TGTGCCAGCAGCCATGGACAGGGGATCGGCACTGAAGCTTTCTTT. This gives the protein CASSHGQGIGTEAFF. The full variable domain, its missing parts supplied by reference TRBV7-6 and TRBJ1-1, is GAGVSQSPRYKVTKRGQDVALRCDPISGHVSLYWYRQALGQGPEFLTYFNYEAQQDKSGLPNDRFSAERPEGSISTLTIQRTEQRDSAMYRCASSHGQGIGTEAFFGQGTRLTVV.

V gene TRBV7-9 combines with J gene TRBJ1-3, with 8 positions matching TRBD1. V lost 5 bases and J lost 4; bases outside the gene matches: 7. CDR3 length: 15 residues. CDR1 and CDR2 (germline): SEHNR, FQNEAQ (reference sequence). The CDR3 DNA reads TGTGCCAGCAGCCCAAAGGACAGGGTCGGAAACACCATATATTTT. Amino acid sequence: CASSPKDRVGNTIYF.

CDR3 DNA: TGTGCCAGCAGCTTCGGCCGAATGGGACTAGCGGGAGGGCCCTACGAGCAGTACTTC. Encoded protein: CASSFGRMGLAGGPYEQYF. The chain employs TRBV5-4 and TRBJ2-7, with 16 bases lining up with TRBD2. The CDR3 contains 19 residues. The germline V gene encodes CDR1 SGHNT and CDR2 YYREEE (reference sequence). V shed 2 bases, J shed 2 bases, and the junction held 10 bases outside the gene matches.

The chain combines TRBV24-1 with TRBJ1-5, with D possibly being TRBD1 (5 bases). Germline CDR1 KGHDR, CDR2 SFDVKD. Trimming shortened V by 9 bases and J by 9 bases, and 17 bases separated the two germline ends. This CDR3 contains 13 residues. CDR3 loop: CATRGTSGAPQHF. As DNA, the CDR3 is TGTGCCACCCGCGGGACGTCCGGGGCGCCCCAGCATTTT.

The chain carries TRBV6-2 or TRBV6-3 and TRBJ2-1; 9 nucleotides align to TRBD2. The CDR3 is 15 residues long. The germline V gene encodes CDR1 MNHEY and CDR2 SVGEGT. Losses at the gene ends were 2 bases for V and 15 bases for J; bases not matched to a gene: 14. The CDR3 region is CASSYVGGRASGPFF. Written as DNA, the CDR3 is TGTGCCAGCAGTTACGTCGGCGGGAGGGCCTCTGGTCCGTTCTTC.

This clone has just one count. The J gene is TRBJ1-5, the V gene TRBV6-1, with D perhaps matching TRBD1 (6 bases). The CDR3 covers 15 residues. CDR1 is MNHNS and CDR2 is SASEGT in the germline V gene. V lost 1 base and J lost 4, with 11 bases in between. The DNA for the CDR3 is TGTGCCAGCAGTGAAGTTTGGGGGCCGAATCAGCCCCAGCATTTT. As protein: CASSEVWGPNQPQHF.

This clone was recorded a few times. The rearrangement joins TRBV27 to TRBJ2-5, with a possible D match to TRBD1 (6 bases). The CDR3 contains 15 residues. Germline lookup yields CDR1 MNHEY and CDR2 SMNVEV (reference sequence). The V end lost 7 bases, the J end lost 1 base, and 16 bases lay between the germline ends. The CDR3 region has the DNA TGTGCCAGCAAGGCAGTTAACAGGGTCCAAGAGACCCAGTACTTC. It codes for CASKAVNRVQETQYF.

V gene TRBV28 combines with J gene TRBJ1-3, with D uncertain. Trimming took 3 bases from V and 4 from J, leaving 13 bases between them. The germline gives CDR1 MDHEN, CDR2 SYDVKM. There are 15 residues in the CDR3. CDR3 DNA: TGTGCCAGCAGTTTTCGCAGGTCTCTGGGAAACACCATATATTTT. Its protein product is CASSFRRSLGNTIYF.

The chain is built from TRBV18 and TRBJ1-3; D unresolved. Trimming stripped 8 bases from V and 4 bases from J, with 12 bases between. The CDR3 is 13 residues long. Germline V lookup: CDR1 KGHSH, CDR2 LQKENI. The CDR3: CASAKSVGNTIYF. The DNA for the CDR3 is TGTGCCAGCGCCAAATCGGTAGGAAACACCATATATTTT.

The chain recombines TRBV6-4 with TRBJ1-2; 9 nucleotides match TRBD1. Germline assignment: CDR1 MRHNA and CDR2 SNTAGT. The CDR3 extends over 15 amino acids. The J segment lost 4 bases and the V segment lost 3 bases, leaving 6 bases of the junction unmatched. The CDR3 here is CASSETGTGSYGYTF. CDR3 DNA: TGTGCCAGCAGTGAGACCGGGACAGGGAGCTATGGCTACACCTTC.

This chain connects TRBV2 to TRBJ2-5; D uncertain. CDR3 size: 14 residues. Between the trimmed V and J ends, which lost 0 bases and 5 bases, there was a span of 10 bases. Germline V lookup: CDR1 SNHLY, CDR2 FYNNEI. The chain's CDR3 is CASSEAPGGETQYF. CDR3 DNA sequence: TGTGCCAGCAGTGAAGCGCCAGGTGGGGAGACCCAGTACTTC.

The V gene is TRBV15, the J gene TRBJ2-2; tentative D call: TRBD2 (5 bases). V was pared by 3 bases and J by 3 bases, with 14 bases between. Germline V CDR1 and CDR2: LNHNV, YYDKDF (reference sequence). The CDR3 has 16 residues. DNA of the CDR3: TGTGCCACCAGCAGGGGCCCGGACTCGCACACCGGGGAGCTGTTTTTT. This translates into CATSRGPDSHTGELFF.

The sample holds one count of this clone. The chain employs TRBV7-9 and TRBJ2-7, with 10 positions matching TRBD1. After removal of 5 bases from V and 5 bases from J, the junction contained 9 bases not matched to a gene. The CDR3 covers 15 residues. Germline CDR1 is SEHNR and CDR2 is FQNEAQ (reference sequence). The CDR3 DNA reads TGTGCCAGCAGCGATATGGGACAGGGGATCCACGAGCAGTACTTC. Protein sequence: CASSDMGQGIHEQYF. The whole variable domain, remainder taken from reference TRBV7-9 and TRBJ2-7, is DTGVSQNPRHKITKRGQNVTFRCDPISEHNRLYWYRQTLGQGPEFLTYFQNEAQLEKSRLLSDRFSAERPKGSFSTLEIQRTEQGDSAMYLCASSDMGQGIHEQYFGPGTRLTVT.

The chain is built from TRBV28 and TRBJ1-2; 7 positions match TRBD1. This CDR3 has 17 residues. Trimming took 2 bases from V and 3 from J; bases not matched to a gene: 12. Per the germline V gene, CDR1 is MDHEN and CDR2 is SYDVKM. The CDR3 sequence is CASSLTTMGQRYYGYTF. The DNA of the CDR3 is TGTGCCAGCAGTTTAACCACCATGGGACAGCGGTACTATGGCTACACCTTC.